This T cell receptor beta chain was recorded in a study of Ad26.COV2.S vaccination and SARS-CoV-2 variants. The table came from immunoSEQ multiplex PCR; TCRdb's copy has only in-frame clones and leaves some out. The sample holds about 350,000 clones; more than 75% are singletons and the top ten take 2.5% to 3.5%. Per germline, CDR1 SGHVS and CDR2 FQNEAQ. The CDR3 has 16 residues. V was clipped by 4 bases and J by 2 bases; unmatched bases: 11. Treatment noted: about 20 received Ad26.COV2.S at low or high dose, single or two shots; 5 received placebo; per-sample allocation not given. Vaccine and placebo recipients were sampled on day 63 after the first injection.

This sequence was found in a person between 18 and 60 years old who received the Ad26.COV2.S COVID-19 vaccine or a placebo. The chain couples TRBV7-8 to TRBJ2-7; 7 bases are shared with TRBD1. The sample in question was peripheral blood, obtained in a trial of Ad26.COV2.S vaccine versus placebo. The CDR3 DNA reads as TGTGCCAGCAGCTGGGACAGTGTCACCTTCCCCTACGAGCAGTACTTC. Encoded protein: CASSWDSVTFPYEQYF. Full variable domain (missing parts from reference TRBV7-8 and TRBJ2-7): GAGVSQSPRYKVAKRGQDVALRCDPISGHVSLFWYQQALGQGPEFLTYFQNEAQLDKSGLPSDRFFAERPEGSVSTLKIQRTQQEDSAVYLCASSWDSVTFPYEQYFGPGTRLTVT.